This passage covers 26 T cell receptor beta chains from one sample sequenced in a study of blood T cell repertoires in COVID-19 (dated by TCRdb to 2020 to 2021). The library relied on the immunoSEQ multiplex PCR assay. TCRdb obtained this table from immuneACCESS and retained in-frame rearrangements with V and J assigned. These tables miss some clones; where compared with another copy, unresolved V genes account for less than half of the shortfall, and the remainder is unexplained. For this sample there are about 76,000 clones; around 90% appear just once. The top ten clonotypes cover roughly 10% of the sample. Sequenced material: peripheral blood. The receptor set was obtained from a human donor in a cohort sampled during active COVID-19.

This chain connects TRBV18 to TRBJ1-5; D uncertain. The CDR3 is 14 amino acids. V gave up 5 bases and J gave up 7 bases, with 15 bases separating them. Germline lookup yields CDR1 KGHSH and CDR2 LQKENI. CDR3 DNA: TGTGCCAGCTCATTGGATATTAGAGGGCAGCCCCAGCATTTT. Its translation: CASSLDIRGQPQHF.

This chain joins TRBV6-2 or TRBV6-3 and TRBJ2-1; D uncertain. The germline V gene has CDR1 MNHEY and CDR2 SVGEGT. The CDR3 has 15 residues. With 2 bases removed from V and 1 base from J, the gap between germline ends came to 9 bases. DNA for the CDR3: TGTGCCAGCAGTTACGAGGTAGCATCCTACAATGAGCAGTTCTTC. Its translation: CASSYEVASYNEQFF.

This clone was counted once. In DNA form, the CDR3 reads TGTGCCAGCAGCCATAATAGCGGGAAGAGCTCCTACGAGCAGTACTTC. This sequence encodes CASSHNSGKSSYEQYF. The chain couples TRBV4-2 to TRBJ2-7; TRBD2 matches 8 bases. The J segment lost 0 bases and the V segment lost 3 bases, leaving 7 bases of the junction unmatched. Germline V gene data show CDR1 as LGHNA and CDR2 as YNFKEQ. The CDR3 is 16 residues long.

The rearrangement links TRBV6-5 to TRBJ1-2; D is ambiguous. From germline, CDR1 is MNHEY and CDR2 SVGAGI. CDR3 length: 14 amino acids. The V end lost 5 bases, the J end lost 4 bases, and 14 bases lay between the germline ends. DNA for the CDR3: TGTGCCAGCAGTCCGCGGGCGGGATCCTATGGCTACACCTTC. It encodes CASSPRAGSYGYTF.

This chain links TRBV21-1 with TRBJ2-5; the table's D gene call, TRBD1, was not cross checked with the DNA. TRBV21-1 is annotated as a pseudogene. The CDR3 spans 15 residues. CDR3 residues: CASGSKDRGEETQYF. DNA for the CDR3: TGTGCCAGCGGTTCGAAAGACAGGGGTGAAGAGACCCAGTACTTC.

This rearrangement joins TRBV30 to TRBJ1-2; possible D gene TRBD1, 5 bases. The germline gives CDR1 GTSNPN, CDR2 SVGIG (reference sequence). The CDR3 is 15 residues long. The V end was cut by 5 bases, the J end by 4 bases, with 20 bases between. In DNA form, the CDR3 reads TGTGCCTGGGCAAAGAGACAGCAAATTCTCTATGGCTACACCTTC. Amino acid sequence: CAWAKRQQILYGYTF.

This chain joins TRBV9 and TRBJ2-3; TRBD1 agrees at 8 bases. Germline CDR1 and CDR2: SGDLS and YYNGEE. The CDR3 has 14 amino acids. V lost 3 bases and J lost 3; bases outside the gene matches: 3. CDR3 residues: CASSGGQGTDTQYF. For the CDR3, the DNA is TGTGCCAGCAGCGGCGGACAGGGAACAGATACGCAGTATTTT. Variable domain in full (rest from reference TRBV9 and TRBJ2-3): DSGVTQTPKHLITATGQRVTLRCSPRSGDLSVYWYQQSLDQGLQFLIQYYNGEERAKGNILERFSAQQFPDLHSELNLSSLELGDSALYFCASSGGQGTDTQYFGPGTRLTVL.

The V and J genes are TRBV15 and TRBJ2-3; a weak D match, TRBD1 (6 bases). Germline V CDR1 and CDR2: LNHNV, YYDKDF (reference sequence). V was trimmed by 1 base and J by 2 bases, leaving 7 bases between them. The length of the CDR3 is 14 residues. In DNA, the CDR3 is TGTGCCACCAGCAGAGGGACAGTCACAGATACGCAGTATTTT. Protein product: CATSRGTVTDTQYF.

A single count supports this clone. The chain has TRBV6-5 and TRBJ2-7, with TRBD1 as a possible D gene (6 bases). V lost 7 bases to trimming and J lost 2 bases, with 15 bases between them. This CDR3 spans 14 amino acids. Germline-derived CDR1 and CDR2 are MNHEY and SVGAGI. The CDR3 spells CASKKVQGPYEQYF. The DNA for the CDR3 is TGTGCCAGCAAAAAAGTACAGGGCCCCTACGAGCAGTACTTC.

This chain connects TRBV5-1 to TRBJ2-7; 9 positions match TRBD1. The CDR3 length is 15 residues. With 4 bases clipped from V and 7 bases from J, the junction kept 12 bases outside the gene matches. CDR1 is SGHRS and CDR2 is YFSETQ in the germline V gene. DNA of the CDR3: TGCGCCAGCAGCATCCGGACAGGGGACCTAAGGGAGCAGTACTTC. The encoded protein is CASSIRTGDLREQYF.

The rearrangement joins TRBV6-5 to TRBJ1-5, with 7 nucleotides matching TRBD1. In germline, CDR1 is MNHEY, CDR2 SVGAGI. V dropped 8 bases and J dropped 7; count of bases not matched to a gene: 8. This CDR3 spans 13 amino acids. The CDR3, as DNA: TGTGCCAGCGGGTCCAGGGGGACCCAGCCCCAGCATTTT. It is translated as CASGSRGTQPQHF.

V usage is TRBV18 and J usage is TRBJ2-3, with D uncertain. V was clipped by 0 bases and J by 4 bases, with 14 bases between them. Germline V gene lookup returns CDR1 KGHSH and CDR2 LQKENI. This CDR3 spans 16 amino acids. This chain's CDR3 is CASSPPIRGPSDTQYF. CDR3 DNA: TGTGCCAGCTCACCACCGATCCGAGGTCCATCAGATACGCAGTATTTT. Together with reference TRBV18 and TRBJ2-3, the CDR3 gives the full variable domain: NAGVMQNPRHLVRRRGQEARLRCSPMKGHSHVYWYRQLPEEGLKFMVYLQKENIIDESGMPKERFSAEFPKEGPSILRIQQVVRGDSAAYFCASSPPIRGPSDTQYFGPGTRLTVL.

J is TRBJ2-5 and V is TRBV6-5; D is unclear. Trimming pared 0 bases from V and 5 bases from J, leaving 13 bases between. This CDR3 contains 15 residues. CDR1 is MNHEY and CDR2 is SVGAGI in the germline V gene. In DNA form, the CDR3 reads TGTGCCAGCAGTTACTCTGGAGCCCTCGGGGAGACCCAGTACTTC. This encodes CASSYSGALGETQYF.

The CDR3 is CASSQNLLKSTGPSSYEQYF. The CDR3 DNA follows: TGCGCCAGCAGCCAAAACCTCCTCAAGTCGACAGGCCCTTCGTCCTACGAGCAGTACTTC. This chain joins TRBV4-3 and TRBJ2-7; possibly TRBD1 for D (6 bases). CDR1 LGHNA and CDR2 YSLEER come from the germline V gene. V was cut by 2 bases and J by 1 base, with 27 bases left in between. The CDR3 extends over 20 amino acids.

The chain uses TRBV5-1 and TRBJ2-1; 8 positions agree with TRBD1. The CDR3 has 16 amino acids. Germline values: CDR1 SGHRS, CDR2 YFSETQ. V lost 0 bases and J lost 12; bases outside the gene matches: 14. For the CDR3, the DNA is TGCGCCAGCAGCTTGGTCGTAGACAGGGGCCAGGGCCCGCAGTTCTTC. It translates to CASSLVVDRGQGPQFF.

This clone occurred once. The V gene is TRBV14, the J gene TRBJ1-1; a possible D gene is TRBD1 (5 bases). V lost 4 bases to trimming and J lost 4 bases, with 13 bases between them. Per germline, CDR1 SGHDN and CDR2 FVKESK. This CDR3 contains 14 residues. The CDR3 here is CASSLGLRGTEAFF. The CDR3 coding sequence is TGTGCCAGCAGCCTGGGACTGAGGGGCACTGAAGCTTTCTTT.

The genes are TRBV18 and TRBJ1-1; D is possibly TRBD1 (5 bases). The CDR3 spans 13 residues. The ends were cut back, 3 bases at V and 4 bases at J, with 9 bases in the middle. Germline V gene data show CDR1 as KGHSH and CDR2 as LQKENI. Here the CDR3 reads CASSPSTGTEAFF. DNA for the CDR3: TGTGCCAGCTCACCTTCCACAGGCACTGAAGCTTTCTTT.

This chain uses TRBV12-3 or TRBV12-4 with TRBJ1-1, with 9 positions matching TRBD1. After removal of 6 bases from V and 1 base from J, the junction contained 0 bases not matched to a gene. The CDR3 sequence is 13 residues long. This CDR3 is CASRGQGNTEAFF. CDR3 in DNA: TGTGCCAGCAGGGGACAGGGGAACACTGAAGCTTTCTTT.

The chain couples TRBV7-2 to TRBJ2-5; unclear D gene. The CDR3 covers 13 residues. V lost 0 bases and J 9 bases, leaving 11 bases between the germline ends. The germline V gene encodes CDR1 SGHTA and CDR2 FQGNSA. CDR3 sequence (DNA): TGTGCCAGCAGCTTAGCGGGCAGTCTCGCCCAGTACTTC. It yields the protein CASSLAGSLAQYF.

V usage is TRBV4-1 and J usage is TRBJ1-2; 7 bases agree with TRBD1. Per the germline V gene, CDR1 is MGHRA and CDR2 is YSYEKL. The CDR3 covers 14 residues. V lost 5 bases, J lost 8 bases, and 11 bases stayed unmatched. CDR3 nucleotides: TGCGCCAGCAGCTCCCCGGACAGGCCCGTCGGCTACACCTTC. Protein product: CASSSPDRPVGYTF.

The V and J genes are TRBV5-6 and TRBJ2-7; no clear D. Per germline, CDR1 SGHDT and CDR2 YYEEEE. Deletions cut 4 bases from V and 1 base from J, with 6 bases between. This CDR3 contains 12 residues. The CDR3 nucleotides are TGTGCCAGCAGCGTCCAGTCCTACGAGCAGTACTTC. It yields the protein CASSVQSYEQYF. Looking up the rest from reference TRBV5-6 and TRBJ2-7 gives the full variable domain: DAGVTQSPTHLIKTRGQQVTLRCSPKSGHDTVSWYQQALGQGPQFIFQYYEEEERQRGNFPDRFSGHQFPNYSSELNVNALLLGDSALYLCASSVQSYEQYFGPGTRLTVT.

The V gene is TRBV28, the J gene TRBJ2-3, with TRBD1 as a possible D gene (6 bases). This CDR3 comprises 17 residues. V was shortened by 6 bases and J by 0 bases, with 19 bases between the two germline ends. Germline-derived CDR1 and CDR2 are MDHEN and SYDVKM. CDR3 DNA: TGTGCCAGCAGGGCCCCCGGGACACTAATTAGCACAGATACGCAGTATTTT. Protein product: CASRAPGTLISTDTQYF.

The CDR3 reads CASSISAQGSQETQYF. DNA for the CDR3: TGTGCCAGTAGTATCTCCGCTCAGGGTTCCCAAGAGACCCAGTACTTC. V usage is TRBV19 and J usage is TRBJ2-5; weak D call: TRBD1 (5 bases). The CDR3 runs to 16 residues. Between the trimmed V and J ends, which lost 3 bases and 1 base, there was a span of 15 bases. Germline V gene sequence: CDR1 LNHDA, CDR2 SQIVND (reference sequence).

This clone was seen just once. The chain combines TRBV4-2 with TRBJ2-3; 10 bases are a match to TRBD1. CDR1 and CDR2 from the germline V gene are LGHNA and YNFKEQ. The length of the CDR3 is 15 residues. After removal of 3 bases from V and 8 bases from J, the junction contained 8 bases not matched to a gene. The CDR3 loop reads CASSHRDRGESTQYF. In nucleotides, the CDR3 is TGTGCCAGCAGCCACCGGGACAGGGGAGAGTCTACGCAGTATTTT.

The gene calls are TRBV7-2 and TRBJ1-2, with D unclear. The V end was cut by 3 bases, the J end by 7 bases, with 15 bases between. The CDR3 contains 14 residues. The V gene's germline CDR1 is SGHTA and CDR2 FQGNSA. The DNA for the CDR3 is TGTGCCAGCAGCTTGGACCGGGATAGTATTGGCTACACCTTC. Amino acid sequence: CASSLDRDSIGYTF.

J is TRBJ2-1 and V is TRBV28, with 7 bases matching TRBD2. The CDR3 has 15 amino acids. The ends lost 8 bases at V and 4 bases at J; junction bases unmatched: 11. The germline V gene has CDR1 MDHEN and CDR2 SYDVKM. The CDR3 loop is CASFGLREFYNEQFF. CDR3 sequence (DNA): TGTGCCAGCTTCGGGTTGCGGGAGTTTTACAATGAGCAGTTCTTC. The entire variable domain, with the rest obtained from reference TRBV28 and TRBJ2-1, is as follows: DVKVTQSSRYLVKRTGEKVFLECVQDMDHENMFWYRQDPGLGLRLIYFSYDVKMKEKGDIPEGYSVSREKKERFSLILESASTNQTSMYLCASFGLREFYNEQFFGPGTRLTVL.